This TCR beta chain was sequenced for a study of neurological immune-mediated disorders. Turning to this clonotype: Its antigen is undetermined.

Study conclusions and caveats: The study found no CDR3 amino acid sequences shared by expanded clones across subjects, suggesting private repertoires in all groups. Multiple sclerosis, the disease with the least TCR clonal expansion, fell below healthy controls, whereas HTLV-1-associated myelopathy showed the most.

The authors produced cDNA by 5'RACE using 10-nucleotide random UMIs. TCRdb re-analysed the 5' RACE reads in MiXCR, keeping a single row per CDR3 protein. The table lists approximately 21,000 distinct CDR3 sequences, approximately 6.2% of them singletons. The sorted libraries drew on over 900,000 T cells that were CD4+ or CD8+. This CDR3 is 13 amino acids long. The V and J ends lost 4 bases and 2 bases respectively, with 8 bases between them. The germline gives CDR1 WSHSY, CDR2 SAAADI. The sequenced material came from CD8+ T cells from blood. This receptor was obtained from a man aged 18-30 years in good health. The chain has TRBV10-2 and TRBJ2-5, with no clear D. The CDR3 is CASSGPPQETQYF. The CDR3 DNA sequence: TGCGCCAGCAGTGGACCACCACAAGAGACCCAGTACTTC.